This TCR beta chain was documented in a study of early T cells in non-severe SARS-CoV-2 infection. Study-wide context: Chains from this unsorted whole-blood bulk RNA could not be paired.

TCRdb re-analysed the 5' RACE reads in MiXCR, keeping a single row per CDR3 protein. The table shows about 60,000 distinct CDR3 sequences, with just under 9% occurring only once. This clonotype was counted ten times or more. Its specificity is not known. The CDR3 contains 11 residues. CDR1 and CDR2 (germline): MDHEN, SYDVKM. V was trimmed by 10 bases and J by 6 bases, leaving 10 bases between them. Notes on the study in general: Anti-spike CD8 responses were favored by VDJdb matching, which missed private and CD4 specificities.

This TCR derives from an adult who was a healthcare worker with PCR-confirmed SARS-CoV-2 infection or an uninfected control (not recorded which). V usage is TRBV28 and J usage is TRBJ1-3, with D hard to call. The specimen was whole blood. The CDR3 region is CATVLENTIYF. DNA for the CDR3: TGTGCCACGGTGCTAGAAAACACCATATATTTT.